A selection of T cell receptor beta chains follows, all from one sample in a study of blood T cell repertoires in COVID-19. Clones were read by immunoSEQ multiplex PCR, and TCRdb kept only the in-frame ones, dropping some. This sample has under 110,000 clones, with less than 85% found just once. Sequencing was performed on peripheral blood. Source of these receptors: a woman in her 70s with active or convalescent COVID-19. Each CDR3 is given with its conserved first and last residue. The D gene is left open where the match is weak. Where a row states a size, it is once, few, many or the class of an expanded clone; other rows omit it.

.	TRBV6-2/TRBV6-3	TRBJ2-1	TRBD1	CASSSRTGTTEQFF	TGTGCCAGCAGTAGCCGGACAGGGACGACTGAGCAGTTCTTC
few	TRBV28	TRBJ2-6	.	CASNPRRSSGANVLTF	TGTGCCAGCAATCCCAGACGGAGCTCTGGGGCCAACGTCCTGACTTTC
.	TRBV9	TRBJ2-1	TRBD1	CASSVASQGAGGRDNEQFF	TGTGCCAGCAGCGTAGCTAGTCAGGGGGCGGGCGGTAGGGACAATGAGCAGTTCTTC
.	TRBV5-1	TRBJ2-1	TRBD1	CASSFGTGTPNEQFF	TGCGCCAGCAGCTTTGGGACAGGGACCCCTAATGAGCAGTTCTTC
.	TRBV2	TRBJ2-1	TRBD2	CASSLAGSRHEQFF	TGTGCCAGCAGTTTAGCGGGGTCCCGCCATGAGCAGTTCTTC
.	TRBV5-1	TRBJ2-1	.	CASSLDQSYNEQFF	TGCGCCAGCAGCTTGGACCAGTCCTACAATGAGCAGTTCTTC
.	TRBV6-2/TRBV6-3	TRBJ2-7	TRBD1	CASSFRTGTYEQYF	TGTGCCAGCAGTTTCCGGACAGGGACCTACGAGCAGTACTTC
.	TRBV28	TRBJ2-7	TRBD2	CASSYLTLAGGSEEQYF	TGTGCCAGCAGTTATCTTACCCTAGCGGGAGGGAGTGAAGAGCAGTACTTC
.	TRBV24-1	TRBJ2-7	TRBD2	CATSDSGLSGAAYEQYF	TGTGCCACCAGTGATTCTGGCCTAAGCGGGGCCGCCTACGAGCAGTACTTC
.	TRBV7-8	TRBJ2-7	.	CASSLGGLRVSSYEQYF	TGTGCCAGCAGCTTAGGTGGCTTGCGGGTGAGCTCCTACGAGCAGTACTTC
few	TRBV6-5	TRBJ1-6	.	CASSYRGESLHF	TGTGCCAGCAGTTACCGGGGGGAGTCCCTCCACTTT
once	TRBV5-4	TRBJ2-7	.	CASREDSYEQYF	TGTGCCAGCAGAGAGGACTCCTACGAGCAGTACTTC
.	TRBV24-1	TRBJ2-3	.	CATSEPGSGTDTQYF	TGTGCCACCAGTGAACCGGGGTCGGGGACAGATACGCAGTATTTT
.	TRBV19	TRBJ2-5	TRBD1	CASSRDRAETQYF	TGTGCCAGTAGTCGGGACAGGGCGGAGACCCAGTACTTC
.	TRBV28	TRBJ1-1	TRBD1	CASSIRDRYMNTEAFF	TGTGCCAGCAGTATCCGGGACAGATATATGAACACTGAAGCTTTCTTT
.	TRBV24-1	TRBJ1-2	.	CATSDWGQDYGYTF	TGTGCCACCAGTGATTGGGGGCAGGACTATGGCTACACCTTC
.	TRBV28	TRBJ1-5	TRBD1	CASSLKRDRNQPQHF	TGTGCCAGCAGTTTAAAGAGGGACAGAAATCAGCCCCAGCATTTT
once	TRBV7-2	TRBJ2-7	.	CASSLVVRSGEQYF	TGTGCCAGCAGCTTAGTGGTTAGATCTGGCGAGCAGTACTTC
.	TRBV4-1	TRBJ1-1	TRBD1	CASSQGTGENTEAFF	TGCGCCAGCAGCCAAGGTACAGGGGAGAACACTGAAGCTTTCTTT
once	TRBV2	TRBJ1-1	.	CASSTQGNTEAFF	TGTGCCAGCAGTACACAGGGGAACACTGAAGCTTTCTTT
.	TRBV13	TRBJ2-5	TRBD2	CASSLAVAGRETQYF	TGTGCCAGCAGCTTAGCGGTAGCGGGTAGAGAGACCCAGTACTTC
.	TRBV5-8	TRBJ1-1	TRBD1	CASSLDRASTEAFF	TGTGCCAGCAGCTTAGACAGGGCCTCCACTGAAGCTTTCTTT
.	TRBV20-1	TRBJ1-2	TRBD1	CRDRDGYTF	TGCAGAGACAGGGATGGCTACACCTTC
.	TRBV7-2	TRBJ1-4	.	CASGTGIGYEKLFF	TGTGCCAGCGGTACAGGGATCGGATACGAAAAACTGTTTTTT
.	TRBV28	TRBJ2-1	.	CASRGLYNEQFF	TGTGCCAGCAGGGGACTCTACAATGAGCAGTTCTTC
once	TRBV19	TRBJ2-2	.	CASSISGNTGELFF	TGTGCCAGTAGTATAAGCGGGAACACCGGGGAGCTGTTTTTT
.	TRBV29-1	TRBJ2-3	.	CSVEAGDTQYF	TGCAGCGTTGAAGCGGGAGATACGCAGTATTTT
.	TRBV24-1	TRBJ2-3	TRBD2	CATSDLQSLAGSTDTQYF	TGTGCCACCAGTGATTTGCAGTCGTTAGCGGGAAGCACAGATACGCAGTATTTT
few	TRBV19	TRBJ1-1	TRBD1	CASSRTGTNTEAFF	TGTGCCAGTAGTAGGACAGGGACGAACACTGAAGCTTTCTTT
.	TRBV2	TRBJ2-5	TRBD2	CASSDLAGGLETQYF	TGTGCCAGCAGTGATCTAGCGGGGGGGCTGGAGACCCAGTACTTC
.	TRBV9	TRBJ2-7	.	CASSEGSGREQYF	TGTGCCAGCAGCGAGGGCTCAGGGAGGGAGCAGTACTTC
.	TRBV19	TRBJ2-7	.	CASSTLGTPSYEQYF	TGTGCCAGTAGTACCCTCGGGACACCTAGCTACGAGCAGTACTTC
.	TRBV5-5	TRBJ2-2	TRBD1	CASSPGTDRGELFF	TGTGCCAGCAGCCCCGGGACAGATAGGGGGGAGCTGTTTTTT
.	TRBV6-2/TRBV6-3	TRBJ2-1	TRBD2	CASSSLPGLAGGLYEQFF	TGTGCCAGCAGTTCGCTTCCGGGACTAGCGGGGGGGCTCTATGAGCAGTTCTTC
.	TRBV5-4	TRBJ1-5	.	CASSLDGLSNQPQHF	TGTGCCAGCAGCTTGGACGGACTTAGCAATCAGCCCCAGCATTTT
.	TRBV10-2	TRBJ2-5	TRBD2	CASKFGGAGGETQYF	TGCGCCAGCAAATTCGGGGGGGCAGGAGGAGAGACCCAGTACTTC
.	TRBV19	TRBJ1-1	.	CASSSAARTEAFF	TGTGCCAGTAGTTCCGCGGCAAGGACTGAAGCTTTCTTT
.	TRBV21-1	TRBJ2-1	.	CASSKGGETSGEEGNEQFF	TGTGCCAGCAGCAAAGGCGGGGAGACTAGCGGGGAGGAGGGAAATGAGCAGTTCTTC
.	TRBV6-2/TRBV6-3	TRBJ1-5	.	CASSYVIGGPYSNQPQHF	TGTGCCAGCAGTTACGTTATCGGGGGGCCTTATAGCAATCAGCCCCAGCATTTT
.	TRBV2	TRBJ2-1	TRBD2	CASTRGGYNEQFF	TGTGCCAGCACCCGGGGGGGCTACAATGAGCAGTTCTTC
once	TRBV9	TRBJ2-1	.	CASSVDQGGYNEQFF	TGTGCCAGCAGCGTAGACCAGGGGGGATACAATGAGCAGTTCTTC
.	TRBV12-5	TRBJ1-4	.	CASGFLSRPGGGTNEKLFF	TGTGCTAGTGGTTTCCTATCCCGACCCGGAGGAGGGACTAATGAAAAACTGTTTTTT
.	TRBV4-3	TRBJ1-2	TRBD1	CASSWDRGDYGYTF	TGCGCCAGCAGCTGGGACAGGGGGGACTATGGCTACACCTTC